The 4 T cell receptor beta chains below come from one sample, sequenced in a study of regulatory T cells in long-lasting Graves disease. Researchers made TCR beta libraries by using iRepertoire HTBI primers and running Arm-PCR on CDR3 regions. TCRdb re-called the multiplex PCR reads with MiXCR, one entry per CDR3 protein. Of fewer than 650,000 distinct CDR3 sequences in the sample, 15% to 20% are singletons; the top ten hold about 17%. Time point: newly diagnosed GD, antithyroid drugs for less than 3 months. With RNA extracted from PBMCs as input, the TCR library was made. The same specimen was also included in a second study, on T cells in Graves' hyperthyroidism and ophthalmopathy.

The sequencing used peripheral blood mononuclear cells (PBMCs), collected at new diagnosis, from a patient treated with antithyroid drugs. These receptor sequences come from a woman in her twenties or thirties with Graves disease.

This clonotype was picked up many times. CDR3 region: CAISVGSSDTQYF. For the CDR3, the DNA is TGTGCCATCAGTGTGGGTTCGTCGGATACGCAGTATTTT. The V gene is TRBV10-3, the J gene TRBJ2-3; D remains ambiguous. CDR1 and CDR2 (germline): ENHRY, SYGVKD. V was cut by 4 bases and J by 6 bases, with 11 bases left in between. The CDR3 spans 13 residues.

V and J are TRBV30 and TRBJ2-3; TRBD2 matches at 8 bases. The V segment lost 8 bases and the J segment 0 bases; nucleotides outside the gene matches: 13. CDR3 size: 16 residues. In germline, CDR1 is GTSNPN, CDR2 SVGIG (reference sequence). The CDR3 here is CAGQRERGFSTDTQYF. The CDR3 DNA follows: TGTGCCGGACAGCGGGAGAGGGGTTTTAGCACAGATACGCAGTATTTT.

This clonotype was detected a few times. This chain joins TRBV20-1 and TRBJ2-3; 9 positions agree with TRBD2. The CDR3 loop spans 18 amino acids. Germline CDR1 reads DFQATT; CDR2 reads SNEGSKA (reference sequence). The V and J ends lost 4 bases and 5 bases, in that order; junction bases with no gene match: 19. Here the CDR3 reads CSAMPRGSGSSRGDTQYF. As DNA, the CDR3 is TGCAGTGCTATGCCCCGGGGTAGCGGGAGTTCGAGAGGAGATACGCAGTATTTT.

This clonotype was counted a few times. The chain uses TRBV19 and TRBJ2-3; D gene uncertain. This CDR3 has 13 residues. Germline CDR1 and CDR2: LNHDA and SQIVND (reference sequence). V lost 6 bases to trimming and J lost 10 bases, with 17 bases between them. CDR3 bases: TGTGCCAGTAGACAAGAAAGGAGTAATTCGCAGTATTTT. Its translation is CASRQERSNSQYF.